Listed below are T cell receptor beta chains from one sample, sequenced in a study of T cells after yellow fever vaccination. TCRdb recomputed calls from the 5' RACE reads with MiXCR, one row per CDR3 protein. The table records 45,000 to 75,000 distinct CDR3 sequences, about 5.6% of them present only once. This material consisted of PBMCs, either bulk or a sorted T-cell subset (CD4+, CD8+, memory, or dextramer-sorted; not recorded which), taken on the day of the yellow fever booster vaccination. The receptors come from a man aged 18 to 30 who received the YFV17D yellow fever vaccine. The CDR3 runs from the conserved cysteine through the conserved F or W. The D gene is left open where the match is weak. Size tells how often a clone was seen (once, few, many) or the class of an expanded clone, and some rows leave it out.

J gene: TRBJ2-3; clone size: many; V gene: TRBV29-1; D gene: NA; CDR3 protein: CSVVLAGLGDTQYF; CDR3 DNA: TGCAGCGTTGTTCTGGCGGGGCTTGGAGATACGCAGTATTTT
J gene: TRBJ2-1; clone size: many; V gene: TRBV5-5; D gene: TRBD1; CDR3 protein: CASSQGQGNYNEQFF; CDR3 DNA: TGTGCCAGCAGCCAAGGACAGGGAAACTACAATGAGCAGTTCTTC
J gene: TRBJ2-3; clone size: few; V gene: TRBV7-9; D gene: NA; CDR3 protein: CAIQGWRVTDTQYF; CDR3 DNA: TGTGCCATTCAAGGATGGAGGGTCACAGATACGCAGTATTTT
J gene: TRBJ1-6; clone size: many; V gene: TRBV4-3; D gene: NA; CDR3 protein: CASSQRLSRGNSPLHF; CDR3 DNA: TGCGCCAGCAGCCAGAGACTATCAAGAGGAAATTCACCCCTCCACTTT
J gene: TRBJ2-2; clone size: many; V gene: TRBV7-6; D gene: NA; CDR3 protein: CASSLAPTNTGELFF; CDR3 DNA: TGTGCCAGCAGCTTAGCCCCGACGAACACCGGGGAGCTGTTTTTT
J gene: TRBJ2-7; clone size: few; V gene: TRBV5-6; D gene: NA; CDR3 protein: CASSPPGSRMGFYEQYF; CDR3 DNA: TGTGCCAGCAGCCCTCCCGGGTCCCGGATGGGGTTCTACGAGCAGTACTTC
J gene: TRBJ2-4; clone size: few; V gene: TRBV11-2; D gene: NA; CDR3 protein: CASSLMGPLPKNIQYF; CDR3 DNA: TGTGCCAGCAGCTTAATGGGCCCTCTACCCAAAAACATTCAGTACTTC
J gene: TRBJ1-5; clone size: many; V gene: TRBV4-1; D gene: NA; CDR3 protein: CASSQVADENQPQHF; CDR3 DNA: TGCGCCAGCAGCCAAGTAGCGGACGAAAATCAGCCCCAGCATTTT
J gene: TRBJ1-5; clone size: many; V gene: TRBV12-3/TRBV12-4; D gene: NA; CDR3 protein: CASSLVGGGQPQHF; CDR3 DNA: TGTGCCAGCAGTTTAGTGGGGGGAGGTCAGCCCCAGCATTTT
J gene: TRBJ2-5; clone size: many; V gene: TRBV12-3/TRBV12-4; D gene: TRBD2; CDR3 protein: CASSTSGGAGQETQYF; CDR3 DNA: TGTGCCAGCAGTACTAGCGGGGGGGCCGGGCAAGAGACCCAGTACTTC
J gene: TRBJ2-5; clone size: NA; V gene: TRBV11-3; D gene: NA; CDR3 protein: CASSGRGTNQETQYF; CDR3 DNA: TGTGCCAGCAGCGGCCGCGGGACAAACCAAGAGACCCAGTACTTC
J gene: TRBJ1-1; clone size: many; V gene: TRBV10-3; D gene: NA; CDR3 protein: CAISQTPSGTEAFF; CDR3 DNA: TGTGCCATAAGTCAGACCCCGTCAGGCACTGAAGCTTTCTTT
J gene: TRBJ1-1; clone size: many; V gene: TRBV15; D gene: NA; CDR3 protein: CATREVGDTEAFF; CDR3 DNA: TGTGCCACCCGGGAGGTCGGGGACACTGAAGCTTTCTTT
J gene: TRBJ1-1; clone size: few; V gene: TRBV19; D gene: NA; CDR3 protein: CASRPGNTEAFF; CDR3 DNA: TGTGCCTCCCGGCCCGGGAACACTGAAGCTTTCTTT
J gene: TRBJ2-7; clone size: few; V gene: TRBV10-1; D gene: NA; CDR3 protein: CASSESTGMNEQYF; CDR3 DNA: TGCGCCAGCAGTGAGTCTACGGGGATGAACGAGCAGTACTTC
J gene: TRBJ2-5; clone size: few; V gene: TRBV3-1; D gene: NA; CDR3 protein: CASSQEDWEEETQYF; CDR3 DNA: TGTGCCAGCAGCCAAGAGGATTGGGAAGAGGAGACCCAGTACTTC
J gene: TRBJ2-1; clone size: NA; V gene: TRBV5-4; D gene: NA; CDR3 protein: CASSLVSGQGMLANEQFF; CDR3 DNA: TGTGCCAGCAGCTTGGTCTCCGGGCAGGGGATGTTGGCCAATGAGCAGTTCTTC
J gene: TRBJ2-7; clone size: NA; V gene: TRBV4-1; D gene: NA; CDR3 protein: CASSPSWGAYEQYF; CDR3 DNA: TGCGCCAGCAGCCCCTCATGGGGGGCCTACGAGCAGTACTTC
J gene: TRBJ2-1; clone size: many; V gene: TRBV6-5; D gene: NA; CDR3 protein: CASSSGGVFNEQFF; CDR3 DNA: TGTGCCAGCAGCTCTGGGGGCGTTTTCAATGAGCAGTTCTTC
J gene: TRBJ2-7; clone size: NA; V gene: TRBV6-2/TRBV6-3; D gene: TRBD1; CDR3 protein: CASSYSQGAANLEQYF; CDR3 DNA: TGTGCCAGCAGTTACAGCCAGGGGGCGGCTAACCTCGAGCAGTACTTC
J gene: TRBJ2-2; clone size: many; V gene: TRBV20-1; D gene: TRBD1; CDR3 protein: CSADGQGTGELFF; CDR3 DNA: TGCAGTGCGGATGGACAGGGCACCGGGGAGCTGTTTTTT
J gene: TRBJ1-1; clone size: NA; V gene: TRBV6-2/TRBV6-3; D gene: NA; CDR3 protein: CASSYDPGGRSEAFF; CDR3 DNA: TGTGCCAGCAGTTACGACCCGGGGGGGCGGAGTGAAGCTTTCTTT
J gene: TRBJ2-5; clone size: many; V gene: TRBV7-9; D gene: NA; CDR3 protein: CASSTAGNQETQYF; CDR3 DNA: TGTGCCAGCAGCACAGCCGGGAATCAAGAGACCCAGTACTTC
J gene: TRBJ1-5; clone size: many; V gene: TRBV6-6; D gene: NA; CDR3 protein: CASSSGPLGNQPQHF; CDR3 DNA: TGTGCCAGCAGTTCGGGACCTCTTGGGAATCAGCCCCAGCATTTT
J gene: TRBJ2-3; clone size: many; V gene: TRBV7-9; D gene: NA; CDR3 protein: CASSPDGDTQYF; CDR3 DNA: TGTGCCAGCAGCCCGGACGGAGATACGCAGTATTTT
J gene: TRBJ2-5; clone size: NA; V gene: TRBV30; D gene: NA; CDR3 protein: CAWAYGERQETQYF; CDR3 DNA: TGTGCCTGGGCTTACGGGGAGCGTCAGGAGACCCAGTACTTC
J gene: TRBJ2-5; clone size: NA; V gene: TRBV4-1; D gene: NA; CDR3 protein: CASSPRVVQETQYF; CDR3 DNA: TGCGCCAGCAGCCCCAGGGTGGTGCAAGAGACCCAGTACTTC
J gene: TRBJ2-5; clone size: few; V gene: TRBV11-2; D gene: TRBD1; CDR3 protein: CASSYRQGTLYQETQYF; CDR3 DNA: TGTGCCAGCAGCTACAGACAGGGGACTCTGTACCAAGAGACCCAGTACTTC
J gene: TRBJ1-2; clone size: NA; V gene: TRBV11-2; D gene: NA; CDR3 protein: CASSVGAGYTF; CDR3 DNA: TGTGCCAGCAGCGTAGGGGCCGGCTACACCTTC
J gene: TRBJ2-3; clone size: many; V gene: TRBV29-1; D gene: TRBD2; CDR3 protein: CSVDGGGNADTQYF; CDR3 DNA: TGCAGCGTTGACGGCGGGGGGAATGCAGATACGCAGTATTTT
J gene: TRBJ2-5; clone size: many; V gene: TRBV27; D gene: NA; CDR3 protein: CASSWEETQYF; CDR3 DNA: TGTGCCAGCAGTTGGGAAGAGACCCAGTACTTC
J gene: TRBJ2-7; clone size: many; V gene: TRBV29-1; D gene: NA; CDR3 protein: CSVLDGYEQYF; CDR3 DNA: TGCAGCGTCTTGGACGGTTACGAGCAGTACTTC
J gene: TRBJ1-5; clone size: many; V gene: TRBV4-3; D gene: NA; CDR3 protein: CASSRGVGGNQPQHF; CDR3 DNA: TGCGCCAGCAGCCGAGGGGTGGGGGGCAATCAGCCCCAGCATTTT
J gene: TRBJ1-1; clone size: few; V gene: TRBV5-6; D gene: TRBD1; CDR3 protein: CASSRGTGVNTEAFF; CDR3 DNA: TGTGCCAGCAGTCGAGGGACAGGGGTTAACACTGAAGCTTTCTTT
J gene: TRBJ1-5; clone size: large; V gene: TRBV12-3/TRBV12-4; D gene: TRBD1; CDR3 protein: CASSQGQGVLNQPQHF; CDR3 DNA: TGTGCCAGCAGTCAGGGACAGGGGGTCCTCAATCAGCCCCAGCATTTT
J gene: TRBJ1-1; clone size: few; V gene: TRBV7-2; D gene: NA; CDR3 protein: CASSSGGTVNTEAFF; CDR3 DNA: TGTGCCAGCAGCTCGGGGGGGACGGTGAACACTGAAGCTTTCTTT
J gene: TRBJ1-5; clone size: NA; V gene: TRBV6-6; D gene: TRBD1; CDR3 protein: CASSYTGGWESNQPQHF; CDR3 DNA: TGTGCCAGCAGTTATACAGGGGGCTGGGAGAGCAATCAGCCCCAGCATTTT
J gene: TRBJ2-3; clone size: many; V gene: TRBV7-7; D gene: NA; CDR3 protein: CASSLVGTQYF; CDR3 DNA: TGTGCCAGCAGCTTAGTTGGCACGCAGTATTTT
J gene: TRBJ2-3; clone size: many; V gene: TRBV12-3/TRBV12-4; D gene: TRBD1; CDR3 protein: CASSLTGVDTQYF; CDR3 DNA: TGTGCCAGCAGTCTAACAGGGGTGGATACGCAGTATTTT
J gene: TRBJ1-1; clone size: few; V gene: TRBV13; D gene: NA; CDR3 protein: CASRPRLGLLRAFF; CDR3 DNA: TGTGCCAGCAGACCTCGCCTGGGTCTTCTAAGGGCTTTCTTT
J gene: TRBJ2-2; clone size: few; V gene: TRBV6-6; D gene: TRBD1; CDR3 protein: CASSYSRQGADGELFF; CDR3 DNA: TGTGCCAGCAGTTACTCGAGGCAGGGGGCTGACGGGGAGCTGTTTTTT
J gene: TRBJ2-2; clone size: few; V gene: TRBV2; D gene: NA; CDR3 protein: CASSEAGAINTGELFF; CDR3 DNA: TGTGCCAGCAGTGAAGCAGGGGCCATTAACACCGGGGAGCTGTTTTTT
J gene: TRBJ2-3; clone size: NA; V gene: TRBV24-1; D gene: NA; CDR3 protein: CATSDSISSTDTQYF; CDR3 DNA: TGTGCCACCAGTGACTCGATATCTAGCACAGATACGCAGTATTTT
J gene: TRBJ1-2; clone size: many; V gene: TRBV12-3/TRBV12-4; D gene: NA; CDR3 protein: CASSPGGNGYTF; CDR3 DNA: TGTGCCAGCAGCCCCGGGGGGAATGGCTACACCTTC
J gene: TRBJ2-6; clone size: many; V gene: TRBV7-9; D gene: NA; CDR3 protein: CASRGRLSSGANVLTF; CDR3 DNA: TGTGCCAGCAGGGGCAGGCTAAGCTCTGGGGCCAACGTCCTGACTTTC
J gene: TRBJ1-2; clone size: many; V gene: TRBV27; D gene: TRBD1; CDR3 protein: CASSLGQGASGYTF; CDR3 DNA: TGTGCCAGCAGTCTAGGACAGGGGGCTTCTGGCTACACCTTC